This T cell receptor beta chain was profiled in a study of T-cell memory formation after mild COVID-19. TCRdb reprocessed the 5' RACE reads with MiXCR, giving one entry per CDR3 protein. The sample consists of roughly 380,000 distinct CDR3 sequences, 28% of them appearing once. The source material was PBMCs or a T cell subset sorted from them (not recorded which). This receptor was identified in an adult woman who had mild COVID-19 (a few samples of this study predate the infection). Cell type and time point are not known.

The CDR3 coding sequence is TGTGCCAGCAGCCCTCACGGTGAAGTGAACACTGAAGCTTTCTTT. It encodes CASSPHGEVNTEAFF. This chain links TRBV7-3 with TRBJ1-1; D gene unclear. V dropped 5 bases and J dropped 0 bases, with 13 bases sitting between them. Germline CDR1 reads SGHTA; CDR2 reads FQGTGA. The CDR3 extends over 15 amino acids.